These 31 T cell receptor beta chains were sequenced from one sample in a study of OX40 agonist ivuxolimab in advanced cancers. Only in-frame clones appear in the TCRdb table, and some are missing; sequencing was by immunoSEQ multiplex PCR. The table has some 70,000 clones, roughly 90% seen once. Sequencing was performed on CD4+ or CD8+ T cells sorted from blood, taken in a trial of the OX40 agonist ivuxolimab. The receptors were gathered from an adult with an advanced solid tumor such as melanoma, head and neck, liver or kidney cancer.

The chain links TRBV7-8 to TRBJ2-1; D assignment may be TRBD1 or TRBD2 (9 bases each). With 0 bases removed from V and 10 bases from J, the gap between germline ends came to 25 bases. There are 18 residues in the CDR3. CDR1 SGHVS and CDR2 FQNEAQ come from the germline V gene. The CDR3, as DNA: TGTGCCAGCAGCTTAGCGAGCGGGGGGACAGGGTTTGGGCGCGAGCAGTTCTTC. Encoded protein: CASSLASGGTGFGREQFF.

The V and J genes are TRBV30 and TRBJ2-2; maybe TRBD1 (5 bases). Germline CDR1 is GTSNPN and CDR2 is SVGIG (reference sequence). Trimming stripped 0 bases from V and 7 bases from J, with 15 bases between. The CDR3 length is 15 residues. The CDR3 here is CAWSVRKGPDGELFF. Here the CDR3 DNA reads TGTGCCTGGAGTGTTAGGAAGGGGCCTGACGGGGAGCTGTTTTTT.

The chain combines TRBV10-1 with TRBJ2-1; TRBD2 aligns across 14 bases. Germline CDR1 WNHNN, CDR2 SYGVQD (reference sequence). The CDR3 spans 13 residues. The V and J ends lost 11 bases and 10 bases, in that order; junction bases with no gene match: 7. The CDR3 reads CAPRLAGGREQFF. The DNA of the CDR3 is TGCGCCCCCCGACTAGCGGGGGGGCGGGAGCAGTTCTTC.

The chain employs TRBV5-1 and TRBJ2-5, with a tentative D call TRBD1 (6 bases). This CDR3 region has 15 residues. Per the germline V gene, CDR1 is SGHRS and CDR2 is YFSETQ. V was pared by 4 bases and J by 3 bases, with 16 bases between. Here the CDR3 DNA reads TGCGCCAGCAGCGATCAGGGGTATGGGAAAGAGACCCAGTACTTC. Encoded protein: CASSDQGYGKETQYF.

The rearrangement uses TRBV6-1 and TRBJ1-1; 8 bases line up with TRBD1. The CDR3 spans 12 residues. V shed 10 bases and J 3 bases; nucleotides not matched to a gene: 4. Germline V gives CDR1 MNHNS, CDR2 SASEGT. The CDR3 nucleotides read TGTGCCATAGACAGGGGTGACACTGAAGCTTTCTTT. It is translated as CAIDRGDTEAFF.

This clone was picked up a small number of times. The CDR3 protein is CASSRGVSPLHF. As DNA, the CDR3 is TGTGCCAGCAGCCGAGGGGTCTCACCCCTCCACTTT. The chain joins TRBV9 to TRBJ1-6; D possibly corresponds to TRBD1 (5 bases). Between the trimmed V and J ends, which lost 4 bases and 10 bases, there was a span of 9 bases. The CDR3 has 12 residues. Germline-derived CDR1 and CDR2 are SGDLS and YYNGEE.

This clone was picked up one time. The chain carries TRBV10-3 and TRBJ2-1; D may be TRBD2 (6 bases). The CDR3 contains 13 residues. Germline V gene sequence: CDR1 ENHRY, CDR2 SYGVKD. V lost 2 bases to trimming and J lost 4 bases, with 6 bases between them. The CDR3 region is CAISEGTYNEQFF. In nucleotides, the CDR3 is TGTGCCATCAGTGAGGGGACTTACAATGAGCAGTTCTTC.

This clone showed up just once. This chain connects TRBV5-6 to TRBJ2-2; D might be TRBD1 (6 bases). This CDR3 spans 16 amino acids. Germline loops: CDR1 SGHDT, CDR2 YYEEEE. Trimming removed 0 bases at V and 3 bases at J, with 12 bases between. CDR3 protein: CASSLVSAGDTGELFF. DNA for the CDR3: TGTGCCAGCAGCTTGGTGTCGGCAGGGGACACCGGGGAGCTGTTTTTT.

The chain has TRBV7-7 and TRBJ2-1; D might be TRBD1 or TRBD2, each matching 5 bases. CDR3 length: 13 residues. Germline lookup yields CDR1 SSHAT and CDR2 FNYEAQ (reference sequence). Trimming took 1 base from V and 12 from J, leaving 13 bases between them. CDR3 DNA sequence: TGTGCCAGCAGCTTAGGAGAGGGGACGCGGCAGTTCTTC. Translated: CASSLGEGTRQFF.

V is TRBV29-1 and J is TRBJ1-5; D perhaps matches TRBD1 (6 bases). Trimming removed 6 bases at V and 9 bases at J, with 15 bases between. CDR1 and CDR2 (germline): SQVTM, ANQGSEA. The CDR3 consists of 12 residues. The CDR3 bases are TGCAGCGTGGGGGCAGGGGAAGGGCCCCAGCATTTT. Protein product: CSVGAGEGPQHF.

The chain has TRBV6-5 and TRBJ1-2, with 9 bases aligning to TRBD1. Unmatched junction bases numbered 9, after V lost 6 bases and J lost 4 bases. The germline CDR1 and CDR2 sequences are MNHEY and SVGAGI. The CDR3 has 15 residues. CDR3 in DNA: TGTGCCAGCAGCCCTGGCGGGGGACAGGGCTATGGCTACACCTTC. Its protein product is CASSPGGGQGYGYTF.

The chain carries TRBV7-2 and TRBJ2-3; unclear D gene. CDR3 length: 13 amino acids. The germline gives CDR1 SGHTA, CDR2 FQGNSA. V was trimmed by 4 bases and J by 2 bases, leaving 7 bases between them. The CDR3 bases are TGTGCCAGCAGCTATCTACTCACAGATACGCAGTATTTT. Translating it yields CASSYLLTDTQYF.

This sequence joins TRBV2 and TRBJ2-7; D possibly corresponds to TRBD1 (6 bases). V lost 6 bases to trimming and J lost 0 bases, with 12 bases between them. The CDR3 is made up of 14 amino acids. The germline gives CDR1 SNHLY, CDR2 FYNNEI. CDR3 residues: CASREQGSSYEQYF. Here the CDR3 DNA reads TGTGCCAGCAGGGAGCAGGGGAGCTCCTACGAGCAGTACTTC.

The CDR3 region is CAWSVHSYGYTF. The CDR3 DNA follows: TGTGCCTGGAGTGTACACAGCTATGGCTACACCTTC. The V gene is TRBV30, the J gene TRBJ1-2; D is undetermined. Germline V gene data show CDR1 as GTSNPN and CDR2 as SVGIG (reference sequence). The V end lost 0 bases, the J end lost 4 bases, and 6 bases lay between the germline ends. This CDR3 is 12 amino acids long.

The chain couples TRBV5-8 to TRBJ2-2; D gene ambiguous. Per the germline V gene, CDR1 is SGHTS and CDR2 is YDEGEE. This CDR3 has 14 residues. Trimming removed 2 bases at V and 3 bases at J, with 8 bases between. CDR3 DNA: TGTGCCAGCAGCTTCACCGGGCACACCGGGGAGCTGTTTTTT. Translation gives CASSFTGHTGELFF.

This chain uses TRBV5-1 with TRBJ2-5, with D possibly called TRBD1 or TRBD2 (5 bases each). This CDR3 contains 14 residues. The germline V gene has CDR1 SGHRS and CDR2 YFSETQ. V lost 0 bases, J lost 1 base, and 7 bases lay in between. The CDR3 DNA is TGCGCCAGCAGCTTGGGAGGGACCCAAGAGACCCAGTACTTC. It encodes CASSLGGTQETQYF.

V gene TRBV6-6 combines with J gene TRBJ2-7, with 9 bases matching TRBD1. The ends lost 2 bases at V and 0 bases at J; junction bases unmatched: 2. The CDR3 loop spans 15 amino acids. The germline V gene encodes CDR1 MNHNY and CDR2 SVGAGI (reference sequence). This CDR3 reads CASSYRDRDSYEQYF. CDR3 DNA: TGTGCCAGCAGTTACCGGGACAGGGACTCCTACGAGCAGTACTTC.

This clone was picked up one time. V and J are TRBV9 and TRBJ1-3; D is uncertain. CDR1 is SGDLS, CDR2 YYNGEE, per germline. There are 15 residues in the CDR3. V was shortened by 6 bases and J by 4 bases, with 17 bases between the two germline ends. The chain's CDR3 is CASTLSGTPGNTIYF. The CDR3, as DNA: TGTGCCAGCACCTTGAGCGGCACTCCGGGAAACACCATATATTTT. The variable domain in full, completed from reference TRBV9 and TRBJ1-3, reads DSGVTQTPKHLITATGQRVTLRCSPRSGDLSVYWYQQSLDQGLQFLIQYYNGEERAKGNILERFSAQQFPDLHSELNLSSLELGDSALYFCASTLSGTPGNTIYFGEGSWLTVV.

A few counts support this clone. The chain combines TRBV7-9 with TRBJ2-1; D gene ambiguous. Germline V gene sequence: CDR1 SEHNR, CDR2 FQNEAQ (reference sequence). CDR3 length: 14 amino acids. Trimming stripped 5 bases from V and 6 bases from J, with 14 bases between. The CDR3 sequence is CASSPVIKVNEQFF. The CDR3 DNA sequence: TGTGCCAGCAGCCCCGTGATTAAGGTCAATGAGCAGTTCTTC.

This chain connects TRBV5-8 to TRBJ1-1, with D possibly being TRBD1 (5 bases). Trimming cost V 4 bases and J 1 base, with 11 bases left between them. There are 14 residues in the CDR3. The germline CDR1 and CDR2 sequences are SGHTS and YDEGEE. As DNA, the CDR3 is TGTGCCAGCAGCCTCCGGGGCCAGAACACTGAAGCTTTCTTT. It yields the protein CASSLRGQNTEAFF. The variable domain in full, completed from reference TRBV5-8 and TRBJ1-1, reads EAGVTQSPTHLIKTRGQQATLRCSPISGHTSVYWYQQALGLGLQFLLWYDEGEERNRGNFPPRFSGRQFPNYSSELNVNALELEDSALYLCASSLRGQNTEAFFGQGTRLTVV.

The chain employs TRBV11-1 and TRBJ2-3, with 7 nucleotides matching TRBD1. The CDR3 has 15 residues. Germline assignment: CDR1 SGHAT and CDR2 FQDESV (reference sequence). Germline trimming cut 7 bases from V and 0 bases from J; bases unmatched to any gene: 7. The CDR3 protein is CASNSGQLSTDTQYF. In DNA, the CDR3 is TGTGCCAGCAACTCGGGACAGCTCAGCACAGATACGCAGTATTTT.

This chain joins TRBV19 and TRBJ2-2; tentatively, D is TRBD1 or TRBD2 (5 bases each). This CDR3 is 13 amino acids long. The V end was cut by 11 bases, the J end by 6 bases, with 16 bases between. The germline V gene has CDR1 LNHDA and CDR2 SQIVND (reference sequence). The chain's CDR3 is CAARGTYAGELFF. The CDR3 DNA sequence: TGTGCCGCCCGTGGGACCTACGCCGGGGAGCTGTTTTTT.

This chain uses TRBV25-1 with TRBJ1-4; tentatively, D is TRBD1 (6 bases). This CDR3 is 17 amino acids long. V was trimmed by 1 base and J by 0 bases, leaving 12 bases between them. The germline CDR1 and CDR2 sequences are MGHDK and SYGVNS. CDR3 loop: CASSEWRTVATNEKLFF. Here the CDR3 DNA reads TGTGCCAGCAGTGAATGGAGGACAGTTGCAACTAATGAAAAACTGTTTTTT.

This chain uses TRBV28 with TRBJ2-7; a possible D gene is TRBD1 (5 bases). The germline gives CDR1 MDHEN, CDR2 SYDVKM. This CDR3 region has 12 residues. V lost 4 bases to trimming and J lost 7 bases, with 11 bases between them. The CDR3 loop reads CASSSRPGEQYF. The CDR3, as DNA: TGTGCCAGCAGTTCACGGCCAGGGGAGCAGTACTTC.

The chain couples TRBV7-9 to TRBJ1-6; TRBD1 might be the D (6 bases). Trimming stripped 0 bases from V and 7 bases from J, with 10 bases between. Germline lookup yields CDR1 SEHNR and CDR2 FQNEAQ (reference sequence). The CDR3 extends over 15 amino acids. The CDR3 sequence is CASSLATGQNSPLHF. The CDR3 DNA reads TGTGCCAGCAGCTTAGCGACCGGACAGAATTCACCCCTCCACTTT. The whole variable domain, remainder taken from reference TRBV7-9 and TRBJ1-6, is DTGVSQNPRHKITKRGQNVTFRCDPISEHNRLYWYRQTLGQGPEFLTYFQNEAQLEKSRLLSDRFSAERPKGSFSTLEIQRTEQGDSAMYLCASSLATGQNSPLHFGNGTRLTVT.

The chain joins TRBV5-6 to TRBJ1-2, with D unclear. This CDR3 comprises 15 residues. Looked up from germline, CDR1 is SGHDT and CDR2 is YYEEEE. Trimming left V 0 bases short and J 3 bases short, with 12 bases between. CDR3 nucleotides: TGTGCCAGCAGCTTGGCGGGCCTAAGCTACTATGGCTACACCTTC. It translates to CASSLAGLSYYGYTF.

The J gene is TRBJ2-2, the V gene TRBV28; D uncertain. CDR1 MDHEN and CDR2 SYDVKM come from the germline V gene. The CDR3 covers 11 residues. V dropped 5 bases and J dropped 6 bases, with 4 bases sitting between them. CDR3 sequence: CASSGSGELFF. In DNA form, the CDR3 reads TGTGCCAGCAGTGGTTCCGGGGAGCTGTTTTTT.

This chain links TRBV20-1 with TRBJ2-5; D remains ambiguous. This CDR3 contains 10 residues. V was cut by 5 bases and J by 6 bases, with 7 bases left in between. The V gene's germline CDR1 is DFQATT and CDR2 SNEGSKA (reference sequence). The CDR3 protein is CSAAGQTQYF. The DNA of the CDR3 is TGCAGTGCTGCCGGTCAGACCCAGTACTTC.

This rearrangement joins TRBV15 to TRBJ2-3, with D tentatively TRBD2 (6 bases). Looked up from germline, CDR1 is LNHNV and CDR2 is YYDKDF (reference sequence). CDR3 length: 17 amino acids. Trimming took 5 bases from V and 3 from J, leaving 21 bases between them. The CDR3: CATSGFGAPSGTDTQYF. The CDR3 DNA follows: TGTGCCACCAGCGGCTTTGGAGCCCCAAGCGGGACAGATACGCAGTATTTT.

The V and J genes are TRBV4-3 and TRBJ1-5, with TRBD1 as a possible D gene (5 bases). The germline V and J ends were trimmed by 0 bases and 5 bases, with 17 bases remaining between them. Per germline, CDR1 LGHNA and CDR2 YSLEER. The CDR3 has 17 residues. In DNA, the CDR3 is TGCGCCAGCAGCCAAGATATCGGGGCAGGGCAACATCAGCCCCAGCATTTT. Amino acids: CASSQDIGAGQHQPQHF.

This clone was seen only a few times. The chain combines TRBV18 with TRBJ1-5, with D unclear. Trimming pared 1 base from V and 9 bases from J, leaving 7 bases between. Germline V gene sequence: CDR1 KGHSH, CDR2 LQKENI. The CDR3 spans 12 residues. CDR3 coding DNA: TGTGCCAGCTCACCACTCCCGGGGCCCCAGCATTTT. Translated, it gives CASSPLPGPQHF.